Below, 21 T cell receptor beta chains from the same sample are listed, as sequenced in a study of blood T cell repertoires in COVID-19. Here immunoSEQ multiplex PCR was the method, and the copy in TCRdb shows in-frame clones only, minus some. Among 130,000 to 150,000 clones listed, around 78% were seen once. Sequences were obtained from peripheral blood. Receptors were obtained from a woman aged 60-70 years with acute or convalescent COVID-19.

This clone was detected only a few times. J is TRBJ2-1 and V is TRBV28, with 10 nucleotides matching TRBD2. V lost 5 bases to trimming and J lost 7 bases; unmatched junction nucleotides: 20. CDR3 size: 19 residues. Per the germline V gene, CDR1 is MDHEN and CDR2 is SYDVKM. Written as DNA, the CDR3 is TGTGCCAGCAGTGTCTCCTGGGTCTTCGCTAGCGGGAGAGGGAATGAGCAGTTCTTC. It encodes CASSVSWVFASGRGNEQFF.

V usage is TRBV6-5 and J usage is TRBJ2-1; 8 bases map to TRBD1. The CDR3 runs 15 residues. Trimming cost V 11 bases and J 3 bases; bases outside gene matches: 12. Germline CDR1 is MNHEY and CDR2 is SVGAGI. The CDR3 sequence: CAGRFGQGGYNEQFF. The DNA of the CDR3 is TGTGCCGGACGCTTCGGACAGGGCGGCTACAATGAGCAGTTCTTC.

The CDR3 DNA reads TGTGCCAGCAGTGAAGCTAGGAGCCACGAGCAGTACTTC. This codes for CASSEARSHEQYF. This chain connects TRBV6-1 to TRBJ2-7, with D unresolved. The V gene's germline CDR1 is MNHNS and CDR2 SASEGT. Trimming left V 0 bases short and J 5 bases short, with 8 bases between. CDR3 length equals 13 residues.

The gene calls are TRBV3-1 (or the pseudogene TRBV3-2) and TRBJ2-1; D may be TRBD2 (5 bases). The germline CDR1 and CDR2 sequences are LGHDT and YNNKEL (reference sequence). The CDR3 covers 13 residues. Trimming removed 4 bases from V and 7 bases from J, with 11 bases in between. Written as DNA, the CDR3 is TGTGCCAGCAGCCGGGCTAGCACAAATGAGCAGTTCTTC. Protein product: CASSRASTNEQFF.

The chain couples TRBV6-5 to TRBJ2-7, with D tentatively TRBD2 (6 bases). V was trimmed by 4 bases and J by 6 bases, leaving 19 bases between them. The CDR3 length is 15 residues. Germline CDR1 reads MNHEY; CDR2 reads SVGAGI. CDR3 amino acids: CASSFQPGVSSEQYF. The CDR3 nucleotides are TGTGCCAGCAGTTTCCAACCGGGAGTATCGTCCGAGCAGTACTTC.

This chain links TRBV11-2 with TRBJ2-1; 10 positions match TRBD1. Germline assignment: CDR1 SGHAT and CDR2 FQNNGV. V trimming: 4 bases; J trimming: 7 bases; junction bases outside the gene matches: 4. CDR3 length: 14 residues. The CDR3 nucleotides are TGTGCCAGCAGCTCCCCGGACAGGGGGAATGAGCAGTTCTTC. This encodes CASSSPDRGNEQFF.

A remark on this clone: The identical CDR3 is also encoded by other nucleotide sequences in the sample. This rearrangement joins TRBV28 to TRBJ1-1; possibly TRBD1 for D (6 bases). Germline CDR1 and CDR2: MDHEN and SYDVKM. The germline V and J ends were trimmed by 2 bases and 5 bases, with 9 bases remaining between them. CDR3 size: 13 residues. CDR3 nucleotides: TGTGCCAGCAGTTTAGGGGGCTGGACTGAAGCTTTCTTT. This encodes CASSLGGWTEAFF.

The chain has TRBV10-2 and TRBJ2-7; D is possibly TRBD2 (5 bases). CDR3 length equals 11 residues. Deletions cut 6 bases from V and 3 bases from J, with 6 bases between. The V gene's germline CDR1 is WSHSY and CDR2 SAAADI. The CDR3 reads CASSRGYEQYF. The CDR3 region has the DNA TGCGCCAGCAGCCGGGGCTACGAGCAGTACTTC.

The V gene is TRBV11-2, the J gene TRBJ2-5; 7 bases map to TRBD2. CDR1 and CDR2 (germline): SGHAT, FQNNGV. The CDR3 loop spans 17 amino acids. Trimming at V came to 0 bases and at J to 1 base, leaving 8 bases not matched to a gene. CDR3: CASSLDWRELGQETQYF. The CDR3 bases are TGTGCCAGCAGCTTAGATTGGCGGGAGTTAGGCCAAGAGACCCAGTACTTC.

The V call is TRBV5-1, the J call TRBJ2-6, with D possibly TRBD1 on 6 matching bases. The germline V gene encodes CDR1 SGHRS and CDR2 YFSETQ. Deletions cut 8 bases from V and 4 bases from J, with 13 bases between. The CDR3 is 14 residues long. CDR3 nucleotides: TGCGCCAGTGGACAGACGGCAGGGGCCAACGTCCTGACTTTC. This encodes CASGQTAGANVLTF.

This clone was observed a single time. The chain combines TRBV5-4 with TRBJ2-1; 7 bases match TRBD2. This CDR3 has 12 amino acids. Germline CDR1 SGHNT, CDR2 YYREEE (reference sequence). Trimming at V came to 0 bases and at J to 15 bases, leaving 6 bases not matched to a gene. The CDR3 DNA reads TGTGCCAGCAGCTTGGTCGGACTAGTCCTGTTCTTC. Residues: CASSLVGLVLFF.

The chain joins TRBV14 to TRBJ2-3; D uncertain. Germline lookup yields CDR1 SGHDN and CDR2 FVKESK. This CDR3 is 14 amino acids long. Trimming shortened V by 2 bases and J by 2 bases, and 8 bases separated the two germline ends. CDR3 nucleotides: TGTGCCAGCAGCCAACTAGTGTTCACAGATACGCAGTATTTT. Translated: CASSQLVFTDTQYF.

This clone was seen a few times. The J gene is TRBJ1-2, the V gene TRBV20-1, with 9 bases that match TRBD1. Trimming took 3 bases from V and 3 from J; bases not matched to a gene: 8. Germline CDR1 reads DFQATT; CDR2 reads SNEGSKA (reference sequence). This CDR3 has 15 residues. CDR3 residues: CSASTARTGDYGYTF. The CDR3 coding sequence is TGCAGTGCTAGTACGGCCCGGACAGGGGACTATGGCTACACCTTC.

CDR3 loop: CASSPFGSSTYEQYF. DNA of the CDR3: TGTGCCAGCAGCCCCTTCGGGAGTTCGACGTACGAGCAGTACTTC. The rearrangement joins TRBV11-2 to TRBJ2-7; D perhaps matches TRBD2 (6 bases). Germline assignment: CDR1 SGHAT and CDR2 FQNNGV. This CDR3 is 15 amino acids long. V shed 5 bases and J shed 4 bases, with 18 bases lying between them.

The chain carries TRBV28 and TRBJ2-2, with D tentatively TRBD2 (5 bases). V was trimmed by 1 base and J by 5 bases, leaving 8 bases between them. CDR3 length equals 14 residues. Germline CDR1 reads MDHEN; CDR2 reads SYDVKM. CDR3 region: CASSLLRGTGELFF. CDR3 sequence (DNA): TGTGCCAGCAGTTTATTAAGAGGGACCGGGGAGCTGTTTTTT.

The rearrangement links TRBV5-1 to TRBJ1-4, with unresolved D. V was clipped by 1 base and J by 7 bases, with 14 bases between them. Germline values: CDR1 SGHRS, CDR2 YFSETQ. The CDR3 covers 15 residues. The CDR3 bases are TGCGCCAGCAGCTTGCTAGGAGTTGGAGGTGAAAAACTGTTTTTT. Protein: CASSLLGVGGEKLFF.

The chain recombines TRBV15 with TRBJ2-1; maybe TRBD2 (6 bases). CDR3 length: 17 residues. CDR1 and CDR2 from the germline V gene are LNHNV and YYDKDF (reference sequence). V was clipped by 3 bases and J by 5 bases, with 20 bases between them. The CDR3 DNA reads as TGTGCCACCAGCAGGGTCCAGACTAGACGGTTTGACAATGAGCAGTTCTTC. The encoded protein is CATSRVQTRRFDNEQFF.

J is TRBJ2-7 and V is TRBV6-6, with a possible D match to TRBD2 (5 bases). V was trimmed by 4 bases and J by 3 bases, leaving 7 bases between them. There are 12 residues in the CDR3. Germline CDR1 is MNHNY and CDR2 is SVGAGI (reference sequence). The CDR3 region is CASSSGVYEQYF. The CDR3 coding sequence is TGTGCCAGCAGTTCCGGGGTCTACGAGCAGTACTTC.

This clone has a handful of counts. The chain employs TRBV7-9 and TRBJ2-1; 8 bases align to TRBD1. CDR3 size: 16 residues. With 5 bases clipped from V and 5 bases from J, the junction kept 11 bases outside the gene matches. The germline V gene encodes CDR1 SEHNR and CDR2 FQNEAQ (reference sequence). CDR3 amino acids: CASSTPDRGRDNEQFF. The CDR3 DNA reads as TGTGCCAGCAGCACCCCCGACAGGGGTCGAGACAATGAGCAGTTCTTC.

The chain combines TRBV28 with TRBJ1-1; D uncertain. Looked up from germline, CDR1 is MDHEN and CDR2 is SYDVKM. The CDR3 contains 10 residues. Trimming removed 10 bases from V and 11 bases from J, with 14 bases in between. The CDR3 protein is CATSAPRAFF. CDR3 DNA sequence: TGTGCCACCTCGGCCCCCAGGGCTTTCTTT.

The V and J genes are TRBV6-5 and TRBJ2-1, with TRBD2 matching over 8 bases. V lost 4 bases, J lost 2 bases, and 1 base stayed unmatched. CDR1 MNHEY and CDR2 SVGAGI come from the germline V gene. CDR3 length: 14 residues. Here the CDR3 DNA reads TGTGCCAGCAGTTTAGCGGGAACCTACAATGAGCAGTTCTTC. It codes for CASSLAGTYNEQFF.